A single sample gave rise to the 12 T cell receptor beta chains below, sequenced in a study of OX40 agonist ivuxolimab in advanced cancers. Clones were sequenced by immunoSEQ multiplex PCR, and TCRdb holds only the in-frame ones, with some missing. The sample shows over 65,000 clones, about 90% of them seen only once. The sequencing used CD4+ or CD8+ T cells sorted from blood, collected in a trial of the OX40 agonist ivuxolimab. These receptors all come from an adult with an advanced solid tumor such as melanoma, head and neck, liver or kidney cancer.

The chain links TRBV29-1 to TRBJ1-2; TRBD1 agrees at 10 bases. This CDR3 is 15 amino acids long. Germline lookup yields CDR1 SQVTM and CDR2 ANQGSEA. The ends lost 3 bases at V and 3 bases at J; junction bases unmatched: 7. The CDR3 sequence is CSVDFRDRGDYGYTF. As DNA, the CDR3 is TGCAGCGTTGATTTCCGGGACAGGGGTGACTATGGCTACACCTTC.

The J gene is TRBJ1-2, the V gene TRBV29-1; 9 bases agree with TRBD1. CDR1 is SQVTM and CDR2 is ANQGSEA in the germline V gene. V lost 0 bases and J lost 5; bases outside the gene matches: 7. The CDR3 contains 15 residues. CDR3 nucleotides: TGCAGCGTTGAAGATCTCCGGGACAGGGAGTATGGCTACACCTTC. Amino acids: CSVEDLRDREYGYTF.

The chain employs TRBV6-1 and TRBJ1-1; the match to TRBD1 covers 9 bases. The V segment lost 6 bases and the J segment 4 bases; nucleotides outside the gene matches: 0. The V gene's germline CDR1 is MNHNS and CDR2 SASEGT. CDR3 size: 12 residues. CDR3: CASRTGGTEAFF. DNA for the CDR3: TGTGCCAGCAGGACAGGGGGCACTGAAGCTTTCTTT.

CDR3 nucleotide sequence: TGTGCCAGCTCACCCTACCGTTCTCCGGGGACCTTGGGTAATCTGTTTTTT. It specifies CASSPYRSPGTLGNLFF. This chain links TRBV18 with TRBJ1-4; possible D gene TRBD1, 5 bases. Germline values: CDR1 KGHSH, CDR2 LQKENI. Trimming took 3 bases from V and 14 from J, leaving 28 bases between them. The length of the CDR3 is 17 residues.

The gene calls are TRBV5-6 and TRBJ2-1, with TRBD2 matching over 8 bases. CDR1 is SGHDT and CDR2 is YYEEEE in the germline V gene. The CDR3 runs 15 residues. Losses at the gene ends were 0 bases for V and 4 bases for J; bases not matched to a gene: 3. The CDR3 coding sequence is TGTGCCAGCAGCTTGGGAGCGGGGGATTACAATGAGCAGTTCTTC. Its translation: CASSLGAGDYNEQFF.

The rearrangement uses TRBV10-3 and TRBJ1-3, with 8 bases that match TRBD1. There are 15 residues in the CDR3. The V and J ends lost 7 bases and 3 bases, in that order; junction bases with no gene match: 8. The germline gives CDR1 ENHRY, CDR2 SYGVKD. This CDR3 is CAINNQGAGGNTIYF. CDR3 bases: TGTGCCATCAACAATCAGGGGGCCGGTGGAAACACCATATATTTT.

The chain has TRBV28 and TRBJ2-2, with no clear D. Looked up from germline, CDR1 is MDHEN and CDR2 is SYDVKM. Trimming stripped 3 bases from V and 0 bases from J, with 5 bases between. The CDR3 contains 14 residues. CDR3 protein: CASSLYANTGELFF. CDR3 nucleotides: TGTGCCAGCAGTTTGTACGCGAACACCGGGGAGCTGTTTTTT.

V usage is TRBV7-9 and J usage is TRBJ2-7, with TRBD1 identical over 9 bases. The germline V gene encodes CDR1 SEHNR and CDR2 FQNEAQ (reference sequence). The CDR3 runs 13 residues. The V segment lost 5 bases and the J segment 3 bases; nucleotides outside the gene matches: 2. The CDR3 loop reads CASSATGGYEQYF. DNA for the CDR3: TGTGCCAGCAGCGCGACAGGGGGCTACGAGCAGTACTTC.

The chain joins TRBV18 to TRBJ1-4; TRBD1 matches at 9 bases. V lost 6 bases to trimming and J lost 7 bases; unmatched junction nucleotides: 9. This CDR3 has 15 amino acids. CDR1 and CDR2 from the germline V gene are KGHSH and LQKENI. The CDR3 loop reads CASSDTGGIGEKLFF. DNA for the CDR3: TGTGCCAGCTCCGATACAGGGGGCATCGGTGAAAAACTGTTTTTT. Using reference TRBV18 and TRBJ1-4 for the parts outside the CDR3, the full variable domain is NAGVMQNPRHLVRRRGQEARLRCSPMKGHSHVYWYRQLPEEGLKFMVYLQKENIIDESGMPKERFSAEFPKEGPSILRIQQVVRGDSAAYFCASSDTGGIGEKLFFGSGTQLSVL.

The chain combines TRBV2 with TRBJ2-2; D assignment may be TRBD1 or TRBD2 (6 bases each). The CDR3 is 19 residues long. Germline V gene sequence: CDR1 SNHLY, CDR2 FYNNEI. The V end was cut by 2 bases, the J end by 8 bases, with 27 bases between. CDR3 sequence (DNA): TGTGCCAGCAGTGAATTCCCCTCTCTCCGGAGGGAAGGGGGAGGGGAGCTGTTTTTT. This translates into CASSEFPSLRREGGGELFF.

The chain employs TRBV5-5 and TRBJ1-4, with unresolved D. The length of the CDR3 is 14 residues. CDR1 and CDR2 (germline): SGHKS, YYEKEE (reference sequence). V lost 4 bases and J 8 bases, leaving 15 bases between the germline ends. CDR3 nucleotide sequence: TGTGCCAGCAGCCCGGGCTCCATGGGGGAAAAACTGTTTTTT. Residues: CASSPGSMGEKLFF. Together with reference TRBV5-5 and TRBJ1-4, the CDR3 gives the full variable domain: DAGVTQSPTHLIKTRGQQVTLRCSPISGHKSVSWYQQVLGQGPQFIFQYYEKEERGRGNFPDRFSARQFPNYSSELNVNALLLGDSALYLCASSPGSMGEKLFFGSGTQLSVL.

The V gene is TRBV10-1, the J gene TRBJ1-1; tentatively, D is TRBD1 (6 bases). There are 16 residues in the CDR3. Germline CDR1 WNHNN, CDR2 SYGVQD (reference sequence). Trimming cost V 0 bases and J 1 base, with 12 bases left between them. The CDR3 nucleotides read TGCGCCAGCAGTGAGTCTTGGGGGGCCACGAACACTGAAGCTTTCTTT. It yields the protein CASSESWGATNTEAFF.